The source of this TCR beta chain is a study of PD-L1 blockade in urothelial cancer. Study in general: Patients commenced intravenous atezolizumab, 1,200 mg every 3 weeks, around 2014. Each blood sample yielded a median of about 140,000 T cells.

V lost 2 bases to trimming and J lost 3 bases; unmatched junction nucleotides: 6. From germline, CDR1 is KGHSH and CDR2 LQKENI. CDR3 length: 15 residues. Time point denoted: peripheral blood 6 weeks after treatment start. Clones were sequenced by immunoSEQ multiplex PCR, and TCRdb holds only the in-frame ones, with some missing. The sample yields around 100,000 clones, 85% to 95% seen once. This rearrangement joins TRBV18 to TRBJ1-2; 7 nucleotides match TRBD1. The material sequenced was PBMCs, taken around atezolizumab (anti-PD-L1) treatment. The receptor was derived from a man between 60 and 75 years old with urothelial cancer. Written as DNA, the CDR3 is TGTGCCAGCTCACCAGACGGAGGGGGCGACTATGGCTACACCTTC. It is translated as CASSPDGGGDYGYTF.